This TCR beta chain is drawn from a study of tumor-infiltrating lymphocytes in primary liver carcinoma. A few counts support this clonotype. Germline V lookup: CDR1 MDHEN, CDR2 SYDVKM. The ends were cut back, 1 base at V and 5 bases at J, with 8 bases in the middle. This CDR3 region has 13 residues. Taking 20-30 mg of unsorted bulk tissue, the authors co-extracted RNA and DNA. Starting from about 0.5 ug of total RNA, TCR beta cDNA was produced with a primer in the constant region. Three nested multiplex PCR rounds of slightly modified ARM-PCR generated TCR beta libraries. Both of the initial two PCR rounds ran for approximately 11 cycles and employed TRBV1-TRBV30 forward primers alongside a C-beta reverse primer. TCRdb passed the multiplex PCR reads through MiXCR, listing each CDR3 protein once. This table has 84,000 or so distinct CDR3 sequences, 55% to 85% appearing once.

This receptor was identified in a man aged 35-49 years with primary liver carcinoma and hepatitis B virus infection. This chain joins TRBV28 and TRBJ2-5, with D possibly being TRBD2 (6 bases). Sequenced material: liver tumor tissue from sampling region 1. Subset given: tumor region T1, superior pole. The CDR3 DNA follows: TGTGCCAGCAGTTTATTTGGAGGGGAGACCCAGTACTTC. Translating it yields CASSLFGGETQYF.